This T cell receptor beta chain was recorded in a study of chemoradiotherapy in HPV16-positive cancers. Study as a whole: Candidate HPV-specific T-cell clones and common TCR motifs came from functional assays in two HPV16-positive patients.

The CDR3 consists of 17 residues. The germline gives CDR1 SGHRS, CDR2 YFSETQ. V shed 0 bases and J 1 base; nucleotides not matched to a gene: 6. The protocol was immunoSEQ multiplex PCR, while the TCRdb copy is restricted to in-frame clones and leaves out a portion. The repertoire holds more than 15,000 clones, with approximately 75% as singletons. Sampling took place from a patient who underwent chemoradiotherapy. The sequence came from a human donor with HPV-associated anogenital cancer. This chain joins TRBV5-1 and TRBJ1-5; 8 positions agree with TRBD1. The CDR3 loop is CASSLGTGSGSNQPQHF. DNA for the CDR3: TGCGCCAGCAGCTTGGGGACAGGGTCGGGGAGCAATCAGCCCCAGCATTTT. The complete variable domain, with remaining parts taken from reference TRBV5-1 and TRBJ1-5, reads KAGVTQTPRYLIKTRGQQVTLSCSPISGHRSVSWYQQTPGQGLQFLFEYFSETQRNKGNFPGRFSGRQFSNSRSEMNVSTLELGDSALYLCASSLGTGSGSNQPQHFGDGTRLSIL.